This paragraph covers one T cell receptor beta chain sequence. Per the original methods: Cell counts per sample came from amplifying reference gene primers. Here immunoSEQ multiplex PCR was the method, and the copy in TCRdb shows in-frame clones only, minus some. V and J calls and clone size are those listed in that table; D and trimming were worked out from the DNA. The repertoire has more than 100,000 clones, 70% to 90% of them found once; the top ten carry approximately 3.6%. This specimen belongs to a study of blood T cell repertoires in COVID-19. Overall study context: Whether acute or convalescent, the COVID-19 samples came from the United States, Italy and Spain. Sample material is recorded as cDNA or gDNA derived from T cells, B-cell-depleted T cells, or PBMCs.

Germline CDR1 KGHSH, CDR2 LQKENI. CDR3 length: 15 residues. V dropped 5 bases and J dropped 1 base, with 12 bases sitting between them. V usage is TRBV18 and J usage is TRBJ1-3, with D possibly TRBD1 on 6 matching bases. The receptor's source is a woman between 55 and 75 years old with acute or convalescent COVID-19. Material: peripheral blood. Here the CDR3 reads CASSGGHSSGNTIYF. Here the CDR3 DNA reads TGTGCCAGCTCAGGGGGCCACTCATCTGGAAACACCATATATTTT.